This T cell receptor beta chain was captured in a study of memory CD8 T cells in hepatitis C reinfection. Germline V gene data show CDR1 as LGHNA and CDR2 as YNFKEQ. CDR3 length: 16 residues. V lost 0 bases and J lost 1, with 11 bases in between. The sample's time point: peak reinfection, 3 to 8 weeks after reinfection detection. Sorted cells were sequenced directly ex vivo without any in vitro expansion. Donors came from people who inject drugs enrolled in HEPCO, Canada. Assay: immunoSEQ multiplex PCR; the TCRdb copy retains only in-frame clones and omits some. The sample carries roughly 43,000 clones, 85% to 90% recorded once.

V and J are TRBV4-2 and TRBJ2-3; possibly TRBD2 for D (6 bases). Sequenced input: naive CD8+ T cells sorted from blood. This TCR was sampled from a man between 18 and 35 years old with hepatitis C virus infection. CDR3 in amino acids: CASSQESGLRTDTQYF. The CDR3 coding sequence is TGTGCCAGCAGCCAAGAGTCGGGACTTCGCACAGATACGCAGTATTTT.